Included here is one T cell receptor (beta chain) sequence, with context. Using immunoSEQ multiplex PCR, the repertoire was profiled, and TCRdb retains in-frame clones only, with some absent. The table records about 70,000 clones, roughly 96% of them present only once. The V end was cut by 7 bases, the J end by 6 bases, with 21 bases between. This CDR3 comprises 15 residues. Germline V lookup: CDR1 MDHEN, CDR2 SYDVKM. These data come from a study of technical replicates of blood from a few donors. This chain joins TRBV28 and TRBJ1-2, with D tentatively TRBD1 (6 bases). The clonotype originates from a human donor in good health. Specimen: T cells isolated from PBMCs. This CDR3 is CASKLGAAGFNGYTF. The DNA of the CDR3 is TGTGCCAGCAAGTTGGGGGCAGCGGGGTTTAATGGCTACACCTTC.